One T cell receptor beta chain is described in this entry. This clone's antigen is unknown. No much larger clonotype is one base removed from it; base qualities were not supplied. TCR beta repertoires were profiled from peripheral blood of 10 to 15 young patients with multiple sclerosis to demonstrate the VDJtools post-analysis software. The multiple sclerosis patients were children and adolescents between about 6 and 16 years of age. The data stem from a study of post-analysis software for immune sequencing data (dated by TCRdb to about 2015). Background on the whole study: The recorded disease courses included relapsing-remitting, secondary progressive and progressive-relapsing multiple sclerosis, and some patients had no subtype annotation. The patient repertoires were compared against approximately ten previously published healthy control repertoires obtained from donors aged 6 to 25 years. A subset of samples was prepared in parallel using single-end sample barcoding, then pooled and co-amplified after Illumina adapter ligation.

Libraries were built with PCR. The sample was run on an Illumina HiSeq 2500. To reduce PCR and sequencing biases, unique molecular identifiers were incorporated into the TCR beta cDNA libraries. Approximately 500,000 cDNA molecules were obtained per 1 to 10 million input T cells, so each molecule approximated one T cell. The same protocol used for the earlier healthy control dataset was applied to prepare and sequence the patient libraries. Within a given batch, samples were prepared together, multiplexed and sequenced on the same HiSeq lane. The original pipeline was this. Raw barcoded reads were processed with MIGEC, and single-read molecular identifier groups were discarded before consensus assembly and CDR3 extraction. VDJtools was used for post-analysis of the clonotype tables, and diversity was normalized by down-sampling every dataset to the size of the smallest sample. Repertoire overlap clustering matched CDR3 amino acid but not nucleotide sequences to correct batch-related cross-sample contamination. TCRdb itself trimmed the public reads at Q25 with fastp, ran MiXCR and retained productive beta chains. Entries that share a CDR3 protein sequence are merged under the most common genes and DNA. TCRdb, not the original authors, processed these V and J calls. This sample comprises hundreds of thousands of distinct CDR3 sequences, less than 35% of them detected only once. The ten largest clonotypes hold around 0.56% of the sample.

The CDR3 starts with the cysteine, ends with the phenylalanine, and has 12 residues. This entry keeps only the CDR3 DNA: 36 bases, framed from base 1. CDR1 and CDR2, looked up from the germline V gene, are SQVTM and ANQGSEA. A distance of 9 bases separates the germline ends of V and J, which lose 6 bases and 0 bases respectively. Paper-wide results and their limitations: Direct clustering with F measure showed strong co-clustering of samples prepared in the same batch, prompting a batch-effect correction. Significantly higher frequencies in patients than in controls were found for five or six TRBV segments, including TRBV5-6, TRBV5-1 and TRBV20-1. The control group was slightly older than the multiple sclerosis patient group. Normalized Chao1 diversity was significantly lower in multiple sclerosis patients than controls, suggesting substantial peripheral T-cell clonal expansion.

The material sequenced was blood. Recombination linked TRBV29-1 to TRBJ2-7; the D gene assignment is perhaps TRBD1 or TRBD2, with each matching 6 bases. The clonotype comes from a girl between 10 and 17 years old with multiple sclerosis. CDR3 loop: CSVEGDSYEQYF. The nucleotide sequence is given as TGCAGCGTGGAGGGGGACTCCTACGAGCAGTACTTC.